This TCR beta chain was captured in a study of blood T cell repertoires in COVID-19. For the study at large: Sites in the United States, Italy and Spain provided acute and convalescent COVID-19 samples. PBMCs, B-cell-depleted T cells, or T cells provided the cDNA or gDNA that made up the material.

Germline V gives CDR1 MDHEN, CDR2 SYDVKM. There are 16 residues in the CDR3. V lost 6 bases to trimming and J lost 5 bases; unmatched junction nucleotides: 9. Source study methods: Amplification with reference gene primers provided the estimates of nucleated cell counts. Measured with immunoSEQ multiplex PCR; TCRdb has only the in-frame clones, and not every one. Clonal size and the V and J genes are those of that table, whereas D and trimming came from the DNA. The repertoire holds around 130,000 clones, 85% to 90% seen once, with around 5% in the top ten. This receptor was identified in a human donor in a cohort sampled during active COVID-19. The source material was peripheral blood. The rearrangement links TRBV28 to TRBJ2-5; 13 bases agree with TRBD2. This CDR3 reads CASRAGLAGVRETQYF. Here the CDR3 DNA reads TGTGCCAGCAGGGCCGGACTAGCGGGAGTCAGGGAGACCCAGTACTTC. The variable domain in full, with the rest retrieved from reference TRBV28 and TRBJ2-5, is DVKVTQSSRYLVKRTGEKVFLECVQDMDHENMFWYRQDPGLGLRLIYFSYDVKMKEKGDIPEGYSVSREKKERFSLILESASTNQTSMYLCASRAGLAGVRETQYFGPGTRLLVL.